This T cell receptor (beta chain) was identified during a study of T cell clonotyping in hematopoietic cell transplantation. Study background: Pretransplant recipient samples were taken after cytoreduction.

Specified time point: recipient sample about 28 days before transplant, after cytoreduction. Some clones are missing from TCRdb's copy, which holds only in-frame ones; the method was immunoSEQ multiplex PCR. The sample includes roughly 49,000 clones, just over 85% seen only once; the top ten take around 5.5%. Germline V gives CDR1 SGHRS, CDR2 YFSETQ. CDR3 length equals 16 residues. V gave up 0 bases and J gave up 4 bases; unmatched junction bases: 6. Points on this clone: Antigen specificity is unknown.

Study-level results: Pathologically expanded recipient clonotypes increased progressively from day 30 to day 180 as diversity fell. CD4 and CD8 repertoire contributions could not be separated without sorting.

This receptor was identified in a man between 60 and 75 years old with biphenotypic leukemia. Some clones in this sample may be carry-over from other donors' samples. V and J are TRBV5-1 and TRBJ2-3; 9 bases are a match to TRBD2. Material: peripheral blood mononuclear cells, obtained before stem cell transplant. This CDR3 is CASSLGIAGDSDTQYF. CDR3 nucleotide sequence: TGCGCCAGCAGCTTGGGGATAGCGGGAGATTCAGATACGCAGTATTTT.